The 2 T cell receptor beta chains below all came from one sample that was sequenced in a study of cytomegalovirus exposure and HLA in healthy donors. Primers: 60 Vbeta forward and 13 Jbeta reverse. Method: immunoSEQ multiplex PCR; TCRdb's copy keeps in-frame clones and lacks some. The sample holds about 92,000 clones, around four fifths seen once. Sequences were obtained from PBMCs. Receptor source: a woman in her late teens or twenties in good health and CMV-seropositive.

The chain has TRBV7-9 and TRBJ1-6; D is possibly TRBD1 (5 bases). Germline V lookup: CDR1 SEHNR, CDR2 FQNEAQ (reference sequence). This CDR3 has 16 amino acids. V dropped 3 bases and J dropped 7 bases, with 16 bases sitting between them. For the CDR3, the DNA is TGTGCCAGCAGCTTCCCTTCGTGGGGGGGGAATTCACCCCTCCACTTT. Translated, it gives CASSFPSWGGNSPLHF.

V gene TRBV6-1 combines with J gene TRBJ1-3, with D possibly TRBD1 on 5 matching bases. The germline V gene has CDR1 MNHNS and CDR2 SASEGT. V was cut by 1 base and J by 4 bases, with 14 bases left in between. The CDR3 consists of 16 residues. CDR3 in amino acids: CASSEGMGRGGNTIYF. The CDR3 bases are TGTGCCAGCAGTGAAGGCATGGGGCGAGGAGGAAACACCATATATTTT.